This T cell receptor beta chain was captured by sequencing in a study of shared clonotypes between healthy human individuals. The study's findings and limits: Sorted-subset sequencing was shown by rarefaction to be incomplete despite large depth.

Profiled with immunoSEQ multiplex PCR; TCRdb holds only in-frame clones, not every one. The data contain roughly 300,000 clones, 73% of them seen just once; the ten biggest clones take up about 10%. About this clone: Its antigen is unknown.

The donors, healthy adults who were HIV-negative, had experienced no recent acute infections or vaccinations. V trimming: 4 bases; J trimming: 6 bases; junction bases outside the gene matches: 20. In germline, CDR1 is SGHTA, CDR2 FQGNSA. CDR3 length: 18 amino acids. The sample comprised memory CD4+ T cells sorted from blood. Subset: CD45RA-negative fraction. The source is a young man in good health. The chain is built from TRBV7-2 and TRBJ2-7; 8 bases are shared with TRBD2. The CDR3 nucleotides are TGTGCCAGCAGCTATTCTGTTAGCGGGCCGGGAGGGAGGCGCGAGCAGTACTTC. It is translated as CASSYSVSGPGGRREQYF.